The 10 T cell receptor beta chains presented below share a single source sample, sequenced in a study of immune cell composition in non-small cell lung cancer. The table came from immunoSEQ multiplex PCR; TCRdb's copy has only in-frame clones and leaves some out. In the table there are 2,100 or so clones, just under 75% of which are singletons. Sequencing was done on a sample of lung tumor tissue. These receptors originate from a human donor with non-small cell lung cancer.

This clone is a singleton in its sample. The chain uses TRBV10-3 and TRBJ2-3; 11 bases are a match to TRBD2. The CDR3 contains 16 residues. V shed 6 bases, J shed 5 bases, and the junction held 10 bases outside the gene matches. Germline V lookup: CDR1 ENHRY, CDR2 SYGVKD. For the CDR3, the DNA is TGTGCCATCAGGGGCGGCTTAGCGGGGGGGATAGATACGCAGTATTTT. Amino acid sequence: CAIRGGLAGGIDTQYF.

The chain has TRBV7-3 and TRBJ2-5; possibly TRBD1 for D (6 bases). V lost 5 bases and J lost 5, with 15 bases in between. CDR3 length: 14 amino acids. Germline values: CDR1 SGHTA, CDR2 FQGTGA. Here the CDR3 DNA reads TGTGCCAGCAGCCCACAGGGAAATACGGAGACCCAGTACTTC. Its translation: CASSPQGNTETQYF.

The gene calls are TRBV6-5 and TRBJ2-7; D remains ambiguous. Germline V gene sequence: CDR1 MNHEY, CDR2 SVGAGI. The CDR3 totals 13 residues. Trimming removed 3 bases from V and 3 bases from J, with 9 bases in between. CDR3 sequence reads: CASSYDWNYEQYF. The CDR3 nucleotides read TGTGCCAGCAGTTATGACTGGAACTACGAGCAGTACTTC.

The V call is TRBV9, the J call TRBJ2-7, with D perhaps matching TRBD2 (6 bases). Germline values: CDR1 SGDLS, CDR2 YYNGEE. V was cut by 0 bases and J by 3 bases, with 13 bases left in between. The CDR3 runs to 15 residues. The CDR3 sequence is CASSVDGGRNYEQYF. For the CDR3, the DNA is TGTGCCAGCAGCGTAGACGGGGGTAGGAACTACGAGCAGTACTTC. Looking up the rest from reference TRBV9 and TRBJ2-7 gives the full variable domain: DSGVTQTPKHLITATGQRVTLRCSPRSGDLSVYWYQQSLDQGLQFLIQYYNGEERAKGNILERFSAQQFPDLHSELNLSSLELGDSALYFCASSVDGGRNYEQYFGPGTRLTVT.

This chain joins TRBV19 and TRBJ2-2; D might be TRBD1 (5 bases). This CDR3 spans 15 amino acids. Germline V gene sequence: CDR1 LNHDA, CDR2 SQIVND (reference sequence). V shed 5 bases and J shed 0 bases, with 10 bases lying between them. The DNA for the CDR3 is TGTGCCAGTAGTCTCAGGGCAACGAACACCGGGGAGCTGTTTTTT. Its protein is CASSLRATNTGELFF. The full variable domain, in which reference TRBV19 and TRBJ2-2 provide the parts outside the CDR3, is DGGITQSPKYLFRKEGQNVTLSCEQNLNHDAMYWYRQDPGQGLRLIYYSQIVNDFQKGDIAEGYSVSREKKESFPLTVTSAQKNPTAFYLCASSLRATNTGELFFGEGSRLTVL.

V usage is TRBV30 and J usage is TRBJ1-2; no definite D call. Germline V gene sequence: CDR1 GTSNPN, CDR2 SVGIG (reference sequence). V was clipped by 0 bases and J by 7 bases, with 6 bases between them. The CDR3 loop spans 11 amino acids. CDR3 in amino acids: CAWSVGGGYTF. The CDR3 nucleotides are TGTGCCTGGAGTGTTGGAGGTGGCTACACCTTC.

The rearrangement links TRBV6-5 to TRBJ2-1; weak D call: TRBD2 (5 bases). CDR1 and CDR2 from the germline V gene are MNHEY and SVGAGI. This CDR3 contains 15 residues. The V end was cut by 8 bases, the J end by 0 bases, with 14 bases between. The CDR3 spells CASSLTGSSYNEQFF. The CDR3 region has the DNA TGTGCCAGCTCCCTTACGGGAAGCTCCTACAATGAGCAGTTCTTC.

The chain has TRBV2 and TRBJ2-1, with TRBD2 matching 9 bases. This CDR3 has 15 amino acids. Germline V gene sequence: CDR1 SNHLY, CDR2 FYNNEI. The V and J ends lost 4 bases and 12 bases, in that order; junction bases with no gene match: 13. Here the CDR3 reads CASSVQTSGRDWQFF. The CDR3, as DNA: TGTGCCAGCAGTGTTCAGACTAGCGGCAGGGACTGGCAGTTCTTC.

This chain connects TRBV6-5 to TRBJ1-5; unclear D gene. Per germline, CDR1 MNHEY and CDR2 SVGAGI. Between the trimmed V and J ends, which lost 10 bases and 3 bases, there was a span of 13 bases. This CDR3 is built from 13 residues. The DNA for the CDR3 is TGTGCCACCCAGCGGGCGTTCAATCAGCCCCAGCATTTT. This gives the protein CATQRAFNQPQHF.

This rearrangement joins TRBV5-1 to TRBJ2-1; 10 bases fit TRBD2. The CDR3 has 15 amino acids. V gave up 2 bases and J gave up 5 bases; unmatched junction bases: 4. In germline, CDR1 is SGHRS, CDR2 YFSETQ. The CDR3 DNA follows: TGCGCCAGCAGCTTCAAACTAGCGGGGCACAATGAGCAGTTCTTC. Its translation: CASSFKLAGHNEQFF.